This T cell receptor (beta chain) stems from a study of blood T cells in healthy people across ages. Combining a sample-barcoded 5' primer with a J-beta primer mix, a second PCR ran for about 6 to 12 cycles. From the 5' RACE reads, TCRdb called clonotypes with MiXCR, one entry per CDR3 protein. The top ten clones hold about 23% of a sample with 1.8 million or so distinct CDR3 sequences, 35% to 50% of them seen once. Trimming pared 7 bases from V and 2 bases from J, leaving 7 bases between. The CDR3 length is 12 residues. Germline CDR1 reads MNHEY; CDR2 reads SVGEGT. Study-level points and caveats: Higher naive T cell percentage went strongly together with higher TCR beta diversity. Age brought a roughly linear fall in TCR beta diversity measured per million T cells.

This clonotype was seen ten or more times. As yet, its antigen is unknown. The V gene is TRBV6-2 or TRBV6-3, the J gene TRBJ2-3, with D unclear. The material sequenced was blood. This sequence was found in a human donor in good health. The chain's CDR3 is CASKTSTDTQYF. For the CDR3, the DNA is TGTGCCAGCAAGACTTCCACAGATACGCAGTATTTT.